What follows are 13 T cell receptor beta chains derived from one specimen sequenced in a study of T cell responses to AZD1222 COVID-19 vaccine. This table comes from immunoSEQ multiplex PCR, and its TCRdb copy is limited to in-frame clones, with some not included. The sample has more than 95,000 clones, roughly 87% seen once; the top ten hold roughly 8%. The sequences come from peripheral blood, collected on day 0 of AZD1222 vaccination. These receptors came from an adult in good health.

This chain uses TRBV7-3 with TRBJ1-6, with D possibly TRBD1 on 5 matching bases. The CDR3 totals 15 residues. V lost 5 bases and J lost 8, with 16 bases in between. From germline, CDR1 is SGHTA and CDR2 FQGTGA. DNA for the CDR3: TGTGCCAGCAGCCCTTCGGCAGGGAGGGATTCACCCCTCCACTTT. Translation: CASSPSAGRDSPLHF.

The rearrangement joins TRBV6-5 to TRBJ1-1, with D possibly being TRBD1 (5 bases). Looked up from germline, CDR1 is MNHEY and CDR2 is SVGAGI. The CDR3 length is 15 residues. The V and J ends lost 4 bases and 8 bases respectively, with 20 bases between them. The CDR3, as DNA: TGTGCCAGCAGTTTACTCGCCGGGACTGCTTCCGAAGCTTTCTTT. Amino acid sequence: CASSLLAGTASEAFF.

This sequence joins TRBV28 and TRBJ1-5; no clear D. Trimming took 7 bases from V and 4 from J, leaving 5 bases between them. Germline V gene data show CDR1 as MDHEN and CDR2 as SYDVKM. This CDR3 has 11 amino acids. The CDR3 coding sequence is TGTGCCAGCACCACGAATCAGCCCCAGCATTTT. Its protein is CASTTNQPQHF.

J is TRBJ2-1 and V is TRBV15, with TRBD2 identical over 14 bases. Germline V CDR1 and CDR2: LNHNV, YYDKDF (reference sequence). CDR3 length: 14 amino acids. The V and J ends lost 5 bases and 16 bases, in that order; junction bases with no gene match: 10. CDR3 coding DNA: TGTGCCACCAGCCCCGGGACTAGCGGGGGAGGGAGTTTCTTC. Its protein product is CATSPGTSGGGSFF.

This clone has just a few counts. CDR3 loop: CASSPGQGIPYNEQFF. The CDR3 DNA follows: TGTGCCAGCAGCCCTGGACAGGGAATTCCCTACAATGAGCAGTTCTTC. The genes are TRBV5-6 and TRBJ2-1, with 8 bases that match TRBD1. Germline V gives CDR1 SGHDT, CDR2 YYEEEE. The CDR3 spans 16 residues. Unmatched junction bases numbered 8, after V lost 4 bases and J lost 2 bases.

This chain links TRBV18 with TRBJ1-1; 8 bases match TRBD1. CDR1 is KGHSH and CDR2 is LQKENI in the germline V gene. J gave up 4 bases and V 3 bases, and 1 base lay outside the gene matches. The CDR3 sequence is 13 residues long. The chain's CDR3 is CASSPDRATEAFF. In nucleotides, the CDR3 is TGTGCCAGCTCACCGGACAGGGCCACTGAAGCTTTCTTT.

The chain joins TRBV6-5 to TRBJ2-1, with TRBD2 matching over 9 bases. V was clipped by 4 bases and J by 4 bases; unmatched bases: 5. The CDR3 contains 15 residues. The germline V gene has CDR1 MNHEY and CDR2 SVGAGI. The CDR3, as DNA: TGTGCCAGCAGTTTTAGCGGGAGTGTTTACAATGAGCAGTTCTTC. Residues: CASSFSGSVYNEQFF.

The CDR3 loop is CASSDRTGRTVNTEAFF. The CDR3 nucleotides read TGTGCCAGTAGTGACCGGACAGGGCGAACGGTGAACACTGAAGCTTTCTTT. The chain is built from TRBV19 and TRBJ1-1; 8 positions agree with TRBD1. With V trimmed by 5 bases and J by 0 bases, 11 bases remained unmatched. In germline, CDR1 is LNHDA, CDR2 SQIVND (reference sequence). The CDR3 is 17 amino acids. The full variable domain, in which reference TRBV19 and TRBJ1-1 provide the parts outside the CDR3, is DGGITQSPKYLFRKEGQNVTLSCEQNLNHDAMYWYRQDPGQGLRLIYYSQIVNDFQKGDIAEGYSVSREKKESFPLTVTSAQKNPTAFYLCASSDRTGRTVNTEAFFGQGTRLTVV.

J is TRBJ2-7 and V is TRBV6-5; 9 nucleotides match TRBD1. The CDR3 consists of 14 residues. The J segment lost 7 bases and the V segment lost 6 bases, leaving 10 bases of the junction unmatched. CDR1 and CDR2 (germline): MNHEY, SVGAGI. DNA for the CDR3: TGTGCCAGCAGGAGGACAGGGGCAGGGCAAGAGCAGTACTTC. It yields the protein CASRRTGAGQEQYF.

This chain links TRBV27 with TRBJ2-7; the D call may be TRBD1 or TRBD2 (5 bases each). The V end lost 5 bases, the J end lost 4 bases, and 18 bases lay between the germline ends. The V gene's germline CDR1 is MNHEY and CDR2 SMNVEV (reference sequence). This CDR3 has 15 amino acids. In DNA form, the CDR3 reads TGTGCCAGCAGTGAAGGGACCCAGAACCTTTACGAGCAGTACTTC. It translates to CASSEGTQNLYEQYF.

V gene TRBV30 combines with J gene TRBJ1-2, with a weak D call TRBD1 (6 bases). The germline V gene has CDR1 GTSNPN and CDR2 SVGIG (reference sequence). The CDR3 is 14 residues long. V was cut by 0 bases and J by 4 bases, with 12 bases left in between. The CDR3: CAWSVQGGPYGYTF. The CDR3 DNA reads TGTGCCTGGAGTGTACAGGGTGGCCCCTATGGCTACACCTTC.

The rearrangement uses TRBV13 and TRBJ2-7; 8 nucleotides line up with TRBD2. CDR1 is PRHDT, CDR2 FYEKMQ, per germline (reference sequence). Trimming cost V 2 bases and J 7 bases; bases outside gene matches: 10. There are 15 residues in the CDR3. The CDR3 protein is CASSLSSSGNWEQYF. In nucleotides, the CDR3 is TGTGCCAGCAGCTTAAGTAGTAGCGGGAATTGGGAGCAGTACTTC.

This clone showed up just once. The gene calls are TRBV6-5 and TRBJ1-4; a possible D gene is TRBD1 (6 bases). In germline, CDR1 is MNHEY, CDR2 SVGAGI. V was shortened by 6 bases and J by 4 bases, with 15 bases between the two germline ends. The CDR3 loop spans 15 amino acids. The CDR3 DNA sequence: TGTGCCAGCAGATCGTCGGGGGCGTTTAATGAAAAACTGTTTTTT. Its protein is CASRSSGAFNEKLFF.